This is a list of T cell receptor beta chains from one sample in a study of T cells in Graves' hyperthyroidism and ophthalmopathy. TCRdb re-called the multiplex PCR reads with MiXCR, one entry per CDR3 protein. The sample gives around 620,000 distinct CDR3 sequences, 15% to 20% of which show up once; over 3.5% is in the top ten. Sequencing was carried out using blood. These receptors were taken from a woman aged 30 to 39 with Graves' hyperthyroidism. Each CDR3 is given with its conserved first and last residue. D genes are given only for firm matches. Only part of the rows carry a size: once, few, many, or a class if the clone is expanded.

v_call	j_call	d_call	clone_size	cdr3_nt	cdr3_aa
TRBV12-5	TRBJ1-1	-	many	TGTGCTAGTGGTTTGGGTGTGGGAGCAATTGAAGCTTTCTTT	CASGLGVGAIEAFF
TRBV7-8	TRBJ2-3	TRBD1	-	TGTGCCAGCAGCCCACGGGACAGGCTCACAGATACGCAGTATTTT	CASSPRDRLTDTQYF
TRBV24-1	TRBJ1-5	TRBD1	-	TGTGCCACGCAGGGGGCCTTCAATCAGCCCCAGCATTTT	CATQGAFNQPQHF
TRBV29-1	TRBJ2-7	-	many	TGCAGCGTTGGAACAGGACGAACCTACGAGCAGTACTTC	CSVGTGRTYEQYF
TRBV2	TRBJ2-3	TRBD2	few	TGTGCCAGCCTTTTTGGGAGCGGGGGCACAGATACGCAGTATTTT	CASLFGSGGTDTQYF
TRBV6-1	TRBJ1-1	TRBD1	many	TGTGCCAGCAGTTACAGGGGAAGGGACACTGAAGCTTTCTTT	CASSYRGRDTEAFF
TRBV7-3	TRBJ2-5	TRBD1	-	TGTGCCAGCAGCTTATCTCCGGGACAGGGACCAGAGACCCAGTACTTC	CASSLSPGQGPETQYF
TRBV9	TRBJ2-5	-	-	TGTGCCAGCAGCGAGGGGGGATATCAAGAGACCCAGTACTTC	CASSEGGYQETQYF
TRBV20-1	TRBJ2-5	TRBD1	few	TGCAGTGCTAGGCCCGGGACAGGGGAAGAGACCCAGTACTTC	CSARPGTGEETQYF
TRBV13	TRBJ1-3	-	-	TGTGCCAGCAGCATCGGACCTATTCGCAGGAACACCATATATTTT	CASSIGPIRRNTIYF
TRBV6-1	TRBJ2-3	-	many	TGTGCCAGCAGTTACAACGGGGATACGCAGTATTTT	CASSYNGDTQYF
TRBV30	TRBJ2-5	-	many	TGTGCCTGGAATGTGGGGGCTCGAGAGACCCAGTACTTC	CAWNVGARETQYF
TRBV6-1	TRBJ1-2	-	many	TGTGCCAGCAGTTCACTGACAGGACCTGGGATGGGCTACACCTTC	CASSSLTGPGMGYTF
TRBV3-1	TRBJ2-7	TRBD2	many	TGTGCCAGCAGCCAAAACGGAGTAGCGGGTCGCTCCTACGAGCAGTACTTC	CASSQNGVAGRSYEQYF
TRBV2	TRBJ2-7	-	many	TGTGCCAGCAGTGCCGCGGGACACGAGCAGTACTTC	CASSAAGHEQYF
TRBV28	TRBJ1-2	-	many	TGTGCCAGCAGTTTCTGCCGCCATCTCTACCATCTCTATGGCTACACCTTC	CASSFCRHLYHLYGYTF
TRBV5-1	TRBJ2-2	-	-	TGCGCCAGCAGCTATATAGCGGAAGGCGGGGAGCTGTTTTTT	CASSYIAEGGELFF
TRBV2	TRBJ2-1	TRBD1	once	TGTGCCAGCAGTGACCCCGCGGGACAGGGGGCCGATGAGCAGTTCTTC	CASSDPAGQGADEQFF
TRBV5-1	TRBJ2-4	-	-	TGCGCCAGCAGCTTGGGGACTTATAGCGGTTCCAAAAACATTCAGTACTTC	CASSLGTYSGSKNIQYF
TRBV5-1	TRBJ2-2	-	many	TGCGCCAGCAGCTTGGAAGAGGGGAGCGCGGACACCGGGGAGCTGTTTTTT	CASSLEEGSADTGELFF
TRBV20-1	TRBJ2-1	-	many	TGCAGTGCCTCGCCTCAAGTTAACTCCTACAATGAGCAGTTCTTC	CSASPQVNSYNEQFF
TRBV7-9	TRBJ2-5	-	few	TGTGCCAGCACCCCTCTCACAGGGTCTACGGAGACCCAGTACTTC	CASTPLTGSTETQYF
TRBV29-1	TRBJ1-1	TRBD1	many	TGCAGCGTTGAAACAGGGGCTGGCACTGAAGCTTTCTTT	CSVETGAGTEAFF
TRBV2	TRBJ1-1	TRBD1	few	TGTGCCAGCAGCCCAGGGGGCGGTCACACTGAAGCTTTCTTT	CASSPGGGHTEAFF
TRBV18	TRBJ2-7	-	many	TGTGCCAGCTCACCGCCGGGACAAACCTACGAGCAGTACTTC	CASSPPGQTYEQYF
TRBV19	TRBJ1-1	-	-	TGTGCCAGTAGTATCACCCATCGAAAGAACACTGAAGCTTTCTTT	CASSITHRKNTEAFF
TRBV3-1	TRBJ1-2	-	many	TGTGCCAGCAGCCAATCCGTGTCGGGCTACACCTTC	CASSQSVSGYTF
TRBV28	TRBJ2-2	-	-	TGTGCCAGCAGTTTCCAGGGCCGCGGGGAGCTGTTTTTT	CASSFQGRGELFF
TRBV29-1	TRBJ2-7	TRBD2	many	TGCAGCGTTGGGGCTAGCGGGATTGGCGAGCAGTACTTC	CSVGASGIGEQYF
TRBV12-3/TRBV12-4	TRBJ1-2	-	few	TGTGCCAGCAGTCCCGCCTATGGCTACACCTTC	CASSPAYGYTF
TRBV12-3/TRBV12-4	TRBJ1-1	TRBD1	few	TGTGCCAGCAGTTTAGCAGGACAGGGGGACACTGAAGCTTTCTTT	CASSLAGQGDTEAFF
TRBV6-1	TRBJ2-7	-	few	TGTGCCAGCAGTGAAGCAACCGCCAGCTCCTACGAGCAGTACTTC	CASSEATASSYEQYF
TRBV5-1	TRBJ1-1	-	-	TGCGCCAGCAGCTTGCTTCCGCAGCCGGGGGTAACTGAAGCTTTCTTT	CASSLLPQPGVTEAFF
TRBV18	TRBJ1-1	-	-	TGTGCCAGCTCACCAGTCCGGGGGGGGGCCACTGAAGCTTTCTTT	CASSPVRGGATEAFF
TRBV18	TRBJ1-3	-	-	TGTGCCAGCTCACCACTAGAATTTTCCTCTGGAAACACCATATATTTT	CASSPLEFSSGNTIYF
TRBV5-1	TRBJ2-7	-	many	TGCGCCAGCAGTGGAGCCGTGGGAGGCGAGCAGTACTTC	CASSGAVGGEQYF
TRBV12-3/TRBV12-4	TRBJ1-5	-	many	TGTGCCAGCAGTCCCTCGGACAGTTATAGCAATCAGCCCCAGCATTTT	CASSPSDSYSNQPQHF
TRBV13	TRBJ2-1	TRBD2	many	TGTGCCAGCAGCCACACGGGACTAGGCTTCTACAATGAGCAGTTCTTC	CASSHTGLGFYNEQFF
TRBV10-1	TRBJ2-5	-	once	TGCGCCAGCAGTGAGGAGTGGGAGACCACCCTTCTAGAGACCCAGTACTTC	CASSEEWETTLLETQYF
TRBV7-9	TRBJ1-2	TRBD1	few	TGTGCCAGCAGCCCTCCCGGGACAGGGGACTATGGCTACACCTTC	CASSPPGTGDYGYTF
TRBV12-3/TRBV12-4	TRBJ2-7	-	many	TGTGCCAGCAGCCCCGGGGGCAGGGGTTACGAGCAGTACTTC	CASSPGGRGYEQYF